This T cell receptor (beta chain) was profiled in a study of blood T cell repertoires in COVID-19. Authors' processing steps: For nucleated cells, counts were estimated from reference gene primer amplification. The method was immunoSEQ multiplex PCR; TCRdb's version includes in-frame clones alone and lacks a portion of them. That table furnishes V, J and clone size, whereas the DNA furnished D and trimming. The sample holds 240,000 or so clones; roughly four fifths are singletons and the top ten take around 7.5%. CDR3 length: 14 amino acids. Germline CDR1 and CDR2: MNHEY and SVGAGI. V dropped 8 bases and J dropped 2 bases, with 15 bases sitting between them.

This receptor was identified in a woman older than 75 with COVID-19, enrolled during active disease. The sequencing sample was made of peripheral blood. The V call is TRBV6-5, the J call TRBJ1-1; D might be TRBD1 (6 bases). CDR3 DNA sequence: TGTGCCAGCCTTATACAGGGAGCTAACACTGAAGCTTTCTTT. Its translation: CASLIQGANTEAFF.